This T cell receptor beta chain is from a study of blood T cell repertoires in COVID-19. The study assigned cohorts using participant-reported clinical history. Original processing methods: Cell counts per sample came from amplifying reference gene primers. Sequencing was performed with immunoSEQ multiplex PCR; in TCRdb, only in-frame clones are kept and a portion is missing. V, J and clone size are those of that table, while D and trimming were read from the DNA. The sample has around 450,000 clones; roughly 87% are singletons. The count of this clone is one. The receptor was derived from a man aged 18 to 30 who had recovered from COVID-19. The sequenced sample was PBMCs or T cells enriched from blood (not recorded which).

The CDR3 nucleotides read TGTGCCAGCAGCTTGTTACGGTTCTCTGGAAACACCATATATTTT. It specifies CASSLLRFSGNTIYF. The chain couples TRBV5-6 to TRBJ1-3, with D unresolved. Germline lookup yields CDR1 SGHDT and CDR2 YYEEEE. This CDR3 is built from 15 residues. Trimming shortened V by 1 base and J by 0 bases, and 8 bases separated the two germline ends.